The next 23 T cell receptor beta chains were all read from a single sample in a study of blood T cells in healthy people across ages. Then a second PCR, running about 6 to 12 cycles, was carried out with a sample-barcoded 5' primer and a J-beta primer mix. From the 5' RACE reads, TCRdb called clonotypes with MiXCR, one entry per CDR3 protein. The table has over 950,000 distinct CDR3 sequences, about 53% seen once; the top ten hold about a fifth. What was sequenced was blood. All receptors derive from a woman aged 55-75 years in good health.

A few counts support this clonotype. This chain uses TRBV30 with TRBJ2-7; 10 nucleotides line up with TRBD2. The germline V gene encodes CDR1 GTSNPN and CDR2 SVGIG (reference sequence). The CDR3 runs to 14 residues. The J segment lost 4 bases and the V segment lost 2 bases, leaving 5 bases of the junction unmatched. DNA for the CDR3: TGTGCCTGGAGTCTAGCGGGAGCGCCGTACGAGCAGTACTTC. Amino acid sequence: CAWSLAGAPYEQYF.

The CDR3 is CSAKVGGLGGGTQYF. As DNA, the CDR3 is TGCAGTGCTAAGGTCGGGGGTCTCGGGGGAGGTACGCAGTATTTT. J is TRBJ2-3 and V is TRBV20-1; D might be TRBD2 (6 bases). Germline assignment: CDR1 DFQATT and CDR2 SNEGSKA (reference sequence). The CDR3 consists of 15 residues. Trimming pared 4 bases from V and 8 bases from J, leaving 22 bases between.

The sample holds a few counts of this clonotype. The chain recombines TRBV4-3 with TRBJ1-2, with 10 nucleotides matching TRBD1. Unmatched junction bases numbered 5, after V lost 4 bases and J lost 6 bases. The CDR3 is 14 amino acids. Germline loops: CDR1 LGHNA, CDR2 YSLEER. CDR3 residues: CASSRRGQGNGYTF. CDR3 DNA: TGCGCCAGCAGCCGCCGGGGACAGGGGAATGGCTACACCTTC.

In this sample, this clonotype turned up a few times. The chain joins TRBV4-1 to TRBJ2-4, with D uncertain. The V and J ends lost 1 base and 2 bases respectively, with 12 bases between them. Germline CDR1 and CDR2: MGHRA and YSYEKL. The CDR3 is 16 amino acids. The CDR3 DNA follows: TGCGCCAGCAGCCAAGGGACGGTGGGAACCAAAAACATTCAGTACTTC. Protein: CASSQGTVGTKNIQYF.

The chain uses TRBV6-5 and TRBJ2-7; 7 nucleotides align to TRBD1. The CDR3 runs to 16 residues. V was pared by 4 bases and J by 3 bases, with 12 bases of the junction left unmatched. Germline values: CDR1 MNHEY, CDR2 SVGAGI. The CDR3 DNA follows: TGTGCCAGCAGTTGGGACAGCAGTACACGAAACTACGAGCAGTACTTC. Protein sequence: CASSWDSSTRNYEQYF.

This clonotype turned up a few times. The CDR3 region has the DNA TGTGCCAGCAGCCCAGGGGAACCACCGAAGCAGTACTTC. As protein: CASSPGEPPKQYF. The rearrangement joins TRBV9 to TRBJ2-7; D is perhaps TRBD1 (6 bases). Germline V CDR1 and CDR2: SGDLS, YYNGEE. The CDR3 consists of 13 residues. V shed 4 bases and J shed 8 bases, with 16 bases lying between them.

This clonotype was observed once. The V and J genes are TRBV5-4 and TRBJ2-4; no firm D call. Germline CDR1 reads SGHNT; CDR2 reads YYREEE (reference sequence). This CDR3 is built from 12 residues. The V end lost 1 base, the J end lost 6 bases, and 5 bases lay between the germline ends. The CDR3 bases are TGTGCCAGCAGCTTGATGGCAAACATTCAGTACTTC. It specifies CASSLMANIQYF.

The chain combines TRBV27 with TRBJ2-3, with D perhaps TRBD1 (6 bases). The germline V gene encodes CDR1 MNHEY and CDR2 SMNVEV (reference sequence). The V and J ends lost 6 bases and 3 bases respectively, with 13 bases between them. This CDR3 region has 14 residues. The CDR3 DNA reads as TGTGCCAGCAGGCGAGGGGGTTTGACAGATACGCAGTATTTT. Amino acid sequence: CASRRGGLTDTQYF.

J is TRBJ2-5 and V is TRBV7-2, with no clear D. There are 16 residues in the CDR3. Germline-derived CDR1 and CDR2 are SGHTA and FQGNSA. The V end was cut by 4 bases, the J end by 5 bases, with 20 bases between. The CDR3 loop reads CASSSATFPLRETQYF. For the CDR3, the DNA is TGTGCCAGCAGCTCAGCGACATTTCCCCTACGGGAGACCCAGTACTTC.

This chain connects TRBV7-8 to TRBJ2-7, with 12 bases lining up with TRBD2. Per germline, CDR1 SGHVS and CDR2 FQNEAQ. This CDR3 has 16 residues. V lost 7 bases and J lost 2; bases outside the gene matches: 9. The CDR3 spells CASTQGLAGGPYEQYF. CDR3 sequence (DNA): TGTGCCAGCACCCAGGGGCTAGCGGGAGGGCCCTACGAGCAGTACTTC.

The chain employs TRBV29-1 and TRBJ2-7; the D is unclear. V was pared by 4 bases and J by 1 base, with 23 bases between. The germline CDR1 and CDR2 sequences are SQVTM and ANQGSEA. This CDR3 region has 17 residues. CDR3 sequence (DNA): TGCAGCGTTGCGGCCCAACTCGAACGGCGTTTGTCCTACGAGCAGTACTTC. Its translation is CSVAAQLERRLSYEQYF.

The V gene is TRBV19, the J gene TRBJ2-3; 9 positions match TRBD2. Trimming removed 0 bases from V and 3 bases from J; junction bases left unmatched: 7. CDR3 length: 17 residues. In germline, CDR1 is LNHDA, CDR2 SQIVND (reference sequence). The CDR3 DNA reads TGTGCCAGTAGTATAGACGGTAGCGGGAGAGGTACAGATACGCAGTATTTT. This translates into CASSIDGSGRGTDTQYF.

The rearrangement links TRBV6-5 to TRBJ2-7; D gene unclear. This CDR3 spans 15 amino acids. The germline gives CDR1 MNHEY, CDR2 SVGAGI. Trimming stripped 0 bases from V and 5 bases from J, with 14 bases between. The CDR3 region has the DNA TGTGCCAGCAGTTACTCGGATGCGCAGTCTGACGAGCAGTACTTC. It specifies CASSYSDAQSDEQYF.

The V and J genes are TRBV9 and TRBJ2-3, with D perhaps matching TRBD2 (5 bases). V was pared by 5 bases and J by 6 bases, with 10 bases between. This CDR3 has 12 residues. The V gene's germline CDR1 is SGDLS and CDR2 YYNGEE. The CDR3, as DNA: TGTGCCAGCAGTGCGGACTTCGATACGCAGTATTTT. It encodes CASSADFDTQYF.

This clonotype showed up many times. The genes are TRBV7-3 and TRBJ2-3; tentatively, D is TRBD2 (5 bases). Germline V gene lookup returns CDR1 SGHTA and CDR2 FQGTGA. The CDR3 is 15 amino acids. V gave up 3 bases and J gave up 6 bases, with 16 bases separating them. This CDR3 is CASSFTVDLGDTQYF. The CDR3, as DNA: TGTGCCAGCAGCTTTACCGTGGACTTAGGGGATACGCAGTATTTT.

The chain joins TRBV10-2 to TRBJ2-6; 8 bases line up with TRBD2. The CDR3 consists of 17 residues. The V and J ends lost 8 bases and 1 base, in that order; junction bases with no gene match: 10. Germline CDR1 and CDR2: WSHSY and SAAADI. CDR3: CASASSGTISGANVLTF. The CDR3 nucleotides are TGCGCCAGCGCCAGTAGCGGGACCATTTCTGGGGCCAACGTCCTGACTTTC.

The chain has TRBV11-1 and TRBJ2-4; TRBD2 matches at 8 bases. Near its end, the DNA agrees better with TRBJ2-5, so the J call may be wrong. CDR1 and CDR2 from the germline V gene are SGHAT and FQDESV (reference sequence). This CDR3 spans 13 amino acids. The CDR3 DNA reads as TGTGCCAGCAGAGGACTAGCAGGACAGACCCAGTACTTC. Translation gives CASRGLAGQTQYF.

This clonotype was seen a few times. The chain recombines TRBV27 with TRBJ2-1; 7 nucleotides match TRBD2. After removal of 5 bases from V and 8 bases from J, the junction contained 15 bases not matched to a gene. This CDR3 has 16 residues. Germline V CDR1 and CDR2: MNHEY, SMNVEV (reference sequence). The CDR3 DNA is TGTGCCAGCAGTCACCTCGACAGCGGACTAGTCGATGAGCAGTTCTTC. This translates into CASSHLDSGLVDEQFF.

The sample holds many counts of this clonotype. This chain uses TRBV12-3 or TRBV12-4 with TRBJ1-1; TRBD1 aligns across 8 bases. Germline trimming cut 6 bases from V and 5 bases from J; bases unmatched to any gene: 5. The CDR3 totals 13 residues. CDR3 sequence: CASSLGQGTEAFF. CDR3 sequence (DNA): TGTGCCAGCAGCCTTGGACAGGGAACTGAAGCTTTCTTT.

The V call is TRBV20-1, the J call TRBJ2-7, with 9 bases fitting TRBD1. This CDR3 has 16 amino acids. The germline V gene has CDR1 DFQATT and CDR2 SNEGSKA (reference sequence). After removal of 0 bases from V and 2 bases from J, the junction contained 8 bases not matched to a gene. CDR3 sequence: CSARDDRGIKPYEQYF. The DNA of the CDR3 is TGCAGTGCTAGAGATGACAGGGGGATAAAGCCCTACGAGCAGTACTTC.

This clonotype came up a few times. V usage is TRBV5-1 and J usage is TRBJ2-7; D is possibly TRBD2 (6 bases). CDR1 is SGHRS and CDR2 is YFSETQ in the germline V gene. CDR3 length: 17 residues. The V end lost 0 bases, the J end lost 3 bases, and 19 bases lay between the germline ends. The CDR3 is CASSLAGAGILNYEQYF. DNA for the CDR3: TGCGCCAGCAGCTTGGCGGGAGCAGGGATCTTGAACTACGAGCAGTACTTC.

The genes are TRBV5-8 and TRBJ2-4; TRBD2 might be the D (5 bases). Germline values: CDR1 SGHTS, CDR2 YDEGEE. This CDR3 contains 18 residues. Trimming removed 4 bases at V and 2 bases at J, with 22 bases between. This CDR3 is CASSPPGTRATSKNIQYF. DNA of the CDR3: TGTGCCAGCAGCCCTCCCGGTACGCGGGCGACCTCCAAAAACATTCAGTACTTC.

CDR3 DNA sequence: TGCGCCAGCAGCCAAGATAGCGGGAGGCGGAATGAGCAGTTCTTC. Encoded protein: CASSQDSGRRNEQFF. V is TRBV4-3 and J is TRBJ2-1; 10 nucleotides line up with TRBD2. Germline V gives CDR1 LGHNA, CDR2 YSLEER. V trimming: 0 bases; J trimming: 7 bases; junction bases outside the gene matches: 3. CDR3 size: 15 residues.